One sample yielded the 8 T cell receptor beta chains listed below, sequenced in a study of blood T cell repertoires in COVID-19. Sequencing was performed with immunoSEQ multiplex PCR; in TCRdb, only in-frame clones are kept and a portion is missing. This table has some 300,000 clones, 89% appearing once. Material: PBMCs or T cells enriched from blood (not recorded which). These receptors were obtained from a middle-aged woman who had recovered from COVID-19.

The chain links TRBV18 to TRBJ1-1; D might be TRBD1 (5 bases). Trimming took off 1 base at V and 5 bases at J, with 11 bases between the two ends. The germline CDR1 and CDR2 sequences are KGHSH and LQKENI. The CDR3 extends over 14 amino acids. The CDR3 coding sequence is TGTGCCAGCTCACCACGGACGGGGGAGACTGAAGCTTTCTTT. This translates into CASSPRTGETEAFF.

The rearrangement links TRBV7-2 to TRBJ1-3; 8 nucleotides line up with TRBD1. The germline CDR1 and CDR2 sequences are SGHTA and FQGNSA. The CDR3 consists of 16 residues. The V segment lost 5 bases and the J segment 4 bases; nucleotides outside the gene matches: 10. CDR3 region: CASSISGGAGGNTIYF. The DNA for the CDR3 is TGTGCCAGCAGCATATCAGGGGGCGCGGGGGGAAACACCATATATTTT.

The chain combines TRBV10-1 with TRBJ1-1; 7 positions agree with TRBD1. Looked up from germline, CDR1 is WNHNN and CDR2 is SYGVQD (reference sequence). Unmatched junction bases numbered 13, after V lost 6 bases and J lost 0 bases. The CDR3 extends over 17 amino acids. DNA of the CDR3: TGCGCCAGCAGCTCGAGACAGGGTGAAAGCATGAACACTGAAGCTTTCTTT. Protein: CASSSRQGESMNTEAFF.

The DNA for the CDR3 is TGTGCCAGCAGCTTAGACGAGAGGGGCTACACCTTC. It specifies CASSLDERGYTF. This chain joins TRBV7-9 and TRBJ1-2; D call uncertain. Deletions cut 1 base from V and 8 bases from J, with 8 bases between. This CDR3 has 12 amino acids. The germline gives CDR1 SEHNR, CDR2 FQNEAQ (reference sequence).

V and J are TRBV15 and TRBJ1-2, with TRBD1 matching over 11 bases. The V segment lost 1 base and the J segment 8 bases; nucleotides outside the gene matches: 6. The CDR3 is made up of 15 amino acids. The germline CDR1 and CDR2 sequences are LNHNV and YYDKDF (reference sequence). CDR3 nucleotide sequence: TGTGCCACCAGCAGAGCCGGGACAGGGGGAAAGGGCTACACCTTC. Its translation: CATSRAGTGGKGYTF.

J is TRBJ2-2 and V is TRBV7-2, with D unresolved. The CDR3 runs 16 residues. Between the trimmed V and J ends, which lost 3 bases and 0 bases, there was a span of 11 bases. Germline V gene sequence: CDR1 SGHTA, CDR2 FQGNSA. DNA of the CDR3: TGTGCCAGCAGCTTTTGGCCCAGTGCGAACACCGGGGAGCTGTTTTTT. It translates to CASSFWPSANTGELFF.

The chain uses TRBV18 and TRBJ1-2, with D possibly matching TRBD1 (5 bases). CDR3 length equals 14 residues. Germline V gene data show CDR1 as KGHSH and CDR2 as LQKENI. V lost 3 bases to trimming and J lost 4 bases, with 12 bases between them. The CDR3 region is CASSPGSGFYGYTF. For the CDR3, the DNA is TGTGCCAGCTCACCGGGGTCAGGGTTCTATGGCTACACCTTC.

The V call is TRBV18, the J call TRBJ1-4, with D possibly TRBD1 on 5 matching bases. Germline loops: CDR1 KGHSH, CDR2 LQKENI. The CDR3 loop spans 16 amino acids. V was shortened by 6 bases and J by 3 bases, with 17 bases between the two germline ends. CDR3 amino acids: CASSPRPQGPNEKLFF. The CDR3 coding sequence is TGTGCCAGCTCCCCCCGTCCGCAGGGCCCTAATGAAAAACTGTTTTTT. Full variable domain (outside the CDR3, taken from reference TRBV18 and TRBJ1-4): NAGVMQNPRHLVRRRGQEARLRCSPMKGHSHVYWYRQLPEEGLKFMVYLQKENIIDESGMPKERFSAEFPKEGPSILRIQQVVRGDSAAYFCASSPRPQGPNEKLFFGSGTQLSVL.